These 22 T cell receptor beta chains originate from one sample sequenced in a study of glioma-infiltrating T cells after dendritic cell vaccination. Time point meaning: after dendritic cell vaccination, including at tumor progression/relapse. The assay was immunoSEQ multiplex PCR, and TCRdb's table has in-frame clones only and misses some. The repertoire holds approximately 99,000 clones, with about 85% as singletons. Sequences were derived from blood, sampled after dendritic cell vaccination. The receptors come from a human donor with glioblastoma.

The chain recombines TRBV7-9 with TRBJ2-7; 8 positions match TRBD1. Germline CDR1 is SEHNR and CDR2 is FQNEAQ (reference sequence). V lost 5 bases, J lost 5 bases, and 5 bases stayed unmatched. The CDR3 length is 13 residues. The CDR3 loop reads CASSRDRIHEQYF. The CDR3 coding sequence is TGTGCCAGCAGCCGGGACAGGATTCACGAGCAGTACTTC.

V and J are TRBV15 and TRBJ2-3; D may be TRBD1 (5 bases). V lost 0 bases and J 4 bases, leaving 14 bases between the germline ends. The CDR3 is made up of 16 amino acids. Germline-derived CDR1 and CDR2 are LNHNV and YYDKDF (reference sequence). The CDR3 coding sequence is TGTGCCACCAGCAGAGACGCAGGGATGTATGCAGATACGCAGTATTTT. It encodes CATSRDAGMYADTQYF.

The chain links TRBV27 to TRBJ2-7; D is unresolved. V lost 5 bases and J lost 6, with 14 bases in between. Germline CDR1 reads MNHEY; CDR2 reads SMNVEV (reference sequence). The length of the CDR3 is 13 residues. The DNA for the CDR3 is TGTGCCAGCAGTCCCGAGAGCATTGTCGAGCAGTACTTC. As protein: CASSPESIVEQYF.

This rearrangement joins TRBV18 to TRBJ2-2, with 7 bases identical to TRBD1. Trimming cost V 3 bases and J 4 bases; bases outside gene matches: 5. This CDR3 has 15 amino acids. CDR1 is KGHSH and CDR2 is LQKENI in the germline V gene. CDR3 amino acids: CASSPGQVGTGELFF. The CDR3 DNA follows: TGTGCCAGCTCACCCGGACAGGTCGGCACCGGGGAGCTGTTTTTT.

This chain joins TRBV7-9 and TRBJ2-1, with D possibly being TRBD1 (6 bases). Between the trimmed V and J ends, which lost 5 bases and 10 bases, there was a span of 9 bases. Germline lookup yields CDR1 SEHNR and CDR2 FQNEAQ (reference sequence). CDR3 length: 11 residues. CDR3 protein: CASSGGGEQFF. The CDR3 DNA sequence: TGTGCCAGCAGCGGGGGCGGGGAGCAGTTCTTC. Based on the CDR3 plus reference TRBV7-9 and TRBJ2-1, the full variable domain is DTGVSQNPRHKITKRGQNVTFRCDPISEHNRLYWYRQTLGQGPEFLTYFQNEAQLEKSRLLSDRFSAERPKGSFSTLEIQRTEQGDSAMYLCASSGGGEQFFGPGTRLTVL.

The gene calls are TRBV7-3 and TRBJ1-1; no reliable D call. CDR1 is SGHTA and CDR2 is FQGTGA in the germline V gene. The germline V and J ends were trimmed by 5 bases and 4 bases, with 20 bases remaining between them. The CDR3 runs 16 residues. The chain's CDR3 is CASSPQGLNIGTEAFF. The CDR3, as DNA: TGTGCCAGCAGCCCCCAAGGACTGAACATAGGCACTGAAGCTTTCTTT. The full variable domain, completed using reference TRBV7-3 and TRBJ1-1, is GAGVSQTPSNKVTEKGKYVELRCDPISGHTALYWYRQSLGQGPEFLIYFQGTGAADDSGLPNDRFFAVRPEGSVSTLKIQRTERGDSAVYLCASSPQGLNIGTEAFFGQGTRLTVV.

This clone was detected a few times. The chain couples TRBV18 to TRBJ1-3; 9 positions match TRBD1. Trimming cost V 5 bases and J 3 bases; bases outside gene matches: 8. Germline V gene data show CDR1 as KGHSH and CDR2 as LQKENI. The CDR3 is made up of 16 amino acids. CDR3 loop: CASSSTGTGLGNTIYF. CDR3 bases: TGTGCCAGCTCATCCACCGGGACAGGGCTTGGAAACACCATATATTTT.

The CDR3 nucleotides are TGTGCCAGCAGTTACGAGTCAGGGCAGTACTTC. Encoded protein: CASSYESGQYF. The chain uses TRBV6-5 and TRBJ2-7; no definite D call. The CDR3 loop spans 11 amino acids. Trimming removed 2 bases from V and 9 bases from J, with 8 bases in between. Germline V gives CDR1 MNHEY, CDR2 SVGAGI.

This clone was seen once. The rearrangement joins TRBV11-3 to TRBJ2-2, with D perhaps TRBD2 (5 bases). The ends were cut back, 1 base at V and 5 bases at J, with 14 bases in the middle. Per germline, CDR1 SGHNT and CDR2 YENEEA. This CDR3 spans 16 amino acids. The CDR3 loop reads CASSLAVGVRTGELFF. The DNA for the CDR3 is TGTGCCAGCAGCTTAGCGGTGGGAGTTCGGACCGGGGAGCTGTTTTTT.

V usage is TRBV7-9 and J usage is TRBJ2-1; D gene ambiguous. This CDR3 comprises 17 residues. CDR1 and CDR2 from the germline V gene are SEHNR and FQNEAQ (reference sequence). Trimming cost V 5 bases and J 0 bases, with 17 bases left between them. The CDR3 DNA reads TGTGCCAGCAGCCGGTGGTTTGGGCTCAGCTCCTACAATGAGCAGTTCTTC. Translated: CASSRWFGLSSYNEQFF.

The genes are TRBV25-1 and TRBJ2-2, with 7 positions matching TRBD2. The CDR3 is 17 residues long. The ends lost 5 bases at V and 5 bases at J; junction bases unmatched: 14. Germline lookup yields CDR1 MGHDK and CDR2 SYGVNS. The CDR3 loop reads CASSPHGSGLRTGELFF. The CDR3 DNA reads TGTGCCAGCAGTCCTCATGGTAGCGGGTTAAGAACCGGGGAGCTGTTTTTT.

J is TRBJ1-5 and V is TRBV27; D may be TRBD1 (6 bases). Trimming shortened V by 6 bases and J by 1 base, and 13 bases separated the two germline ends. The CDR3 contains 15 residues. Germline V gives CDR1 MNHEY, CDR2 SMNVEV (reference sequence). This CDR3 reads CASRLTGLSNQPQHF. The DNA of the CDR3 is TGTGCCAGCAGACTTACAGGGTTGAGCAATCAGCCCCAGCATTTT.

In its sample, this clone was seen once. The rearrangement uses TRBV5-6 and TRBJ2-7; the D gene is possibly TRBD2 (7 bases). The CDR3 has 16 residues. The germline V gene encodes CDR1 SGHDT and CDR2 YYEEEE. V lost 4 bases and J 3 bases, leaving 20 bases between the germline ends. For the CDR3, the DNA is TGTGCCAGCAGCAGGGGGGGTTTGACCCTATTCTACGAGCAGTACTTC. Translation: CASSRGGLTLFYEQYF.

This clone has just one count. V usage is TRBV9 and J usage is TRBJ2-7, with 10 nucleotides matching TRBD2. Germline V CDR1 and CDR2: SGDLS, YYNGEE. The V segment lost 3 bases and the J segment 0 bases; nucleotides outside the gene matches: 3. The CDR3 runs 15 residues. This CDR3 is CASSASGSGSYEQYF. Here the CDR3 DNA reads TGTGCCAGCAGCGCTAGCGGGAGTGGCTCCTACGAGCAGTACTTC.

For the CDR3, the DNA is TGTGCCAGCATCAGTGGCTACGAGCAGTACTTC. Encoded protein: CASISGYEQYF. The chain recombines TRBV7-9 with TRBJ2-7; D ambiguous. The V and J ends lost 7 bases and 3 bases respectively, with 7 bases between them. Germline V CDR1 and CDR2: SEHNR, FQNEAQ (reference sequence). The CDR3 is 11 residues long.

CDR3 region: CATKGGVISGGAGDEQFF. The CDR3 DNA is TGTGCCACTAAAGGGGGAGTAATTAGCGGGGGGGCCGGGGATGAGCAGTTCTTC. The rearrangement links TRBV27 to TRBJ2-1, with 11 bases lining up with TRBD2. The CDR3 runs to 18 residues. Germline CDR1 is MNHEY and CDR2 is SMNVEV (reference sequence). The V gene end was trimmed by 10 bases and the J gene end by 8 bases; junction bases not matched to a gene: 22.

The chain has TRBV27 and TRBJ2-7; 7 positions agree with TRBD1. V trimming: 1 base; J trimming: 5 bases; junction bases outside the gene matches: 11. CDR3 length: 16 amino acids. Germline lookup yields CDR1 MNHEY and CDR2 SMNVEV (reference sequence). Here the CDR3 DNA reads TGTGCCAGCAGTTTATTAGCCACAGGGGTTCTCCACGAGCAGTACTTC. This codes for CASSLLATGVLHEQYF.

V gene TRBV6-5 combines with J gene TRBJ2-7, with D maybe TRBD1 (5 bases). CDR1 and CDR2 from the germline V gene are MNHEY and SVGAGI. CDR3 length: 15 amino acids. V dropped 6 bases and J dropped 4 bases, with 19 bases sitting between them. CDR3: CASSRLPQDPYEQYF. The DNA for the CDR3 is TGTGCCAGCAGCCGCCTCCCACAGGACCCGTACGAGCAGTACTTC.

This chain connects TRBV30 to TRBJ2-6; 8 nucleotides align to TRBD1. With 2 bases clipped from V and 2 bases from J, the junction kept 14 bases outside the gene matches. Germline V CDR1 and CDR2: GTSNPN, SVGIG (reference sequence). The CDR3 length is 19 residues. The chain's CDR3 is CAWSSNPLQGGAGANVLTF. CDR3 in DNA: TGTGCCTGGAGTTCAAATCCCCTACAGGGGGGAGCTGGGGCCAACGTCCTGACTTTC.

This clone was counted between two and nine times. The V and J genes are TRBV27 and TRBJ1-1; D not certain. Trimming left V 10 bases short and J 1 base short, with 10 bases between. Germline CDR1 and CDR2: MNHEY and SMNVEV (reference sequence). The CDR3 extends over 12 amino acids. CDR3 DNA sequence: TGTGCCACTAGACTAGGGAACACTGAAGCTTTCTTT. It specifies CATRLGNTEAFF.

The chain carries TRBV19 and TRBJ2-2, with a possible D match to TRBD1 (5 bases). Trimming took 4 bases from V and 0 from J, leaving 9 bases between them. This CDR3 has 15 residues. Germline assignment: CDR1 LNHDA and CDR2 SQIVND (reference sequence). In DNA, the CDR3 is TGTGCCAGTAGTAGACAGCTAACGAACACCGGGGAGCTGTTTTTT. This encodes CASSRQLTNTGELFF.

This chain joins TRBV2 and TRBJ1-2; weak D call: TRBD1 (6 bases). V dropped 10 bases and J dropped 0 bases, with 18 bases sitting between them. CDR3 length equals 15 residues. Germline V CDR1 and CDR2: SNHLY, FYNNEI. CDR3 sequence reads: CATRPRDTANYGYTF. CDR3 DNA sequence: TGTGCCACCAGACCACGGGACACCGCTAACTATGGCTACACCTTC.